A selection of T cell receptor beta chains follows, all from one sample in a study of blood T cell repertoires in COVID-19. Sequencing was performed with immunoSEQ multiplex PCR; in TCRdb, only in-frame clones are kept and a portion is missing. The profile shows roughly 150,000 clones, around 90% of them singletons. The sequencing sample was made of peripheral blood. These receptors all come from a man between 18 and 35 years old with COVID-19, enrolled during active disease. Each CDR3 is given without its conserved first and last residue. D genes are given only for firm matches.

j_gene: TRBJ2-3
d_gene: TRBD1
v_gene: TRBV6-5
CDR3aa: ASSSRDSPTDTQY

j_gene: TRBJ2-3
d_gene: TRBD2
v_gene: TRBV27
CDR3aa: ASSPRLAPSTDTQY

j_gene: TRBJ1-5
d_gene: -
v_gene: TRBV5-1
CDR3aa: ASSGADGTSNQPQH

j_gene: TRBJ2-7
d_gene: TRBD1
v_gene: TRBV5-1
CDR3aa: ASSLEPGGTYEQY

j_gene: TRBJ2-7
d_gene: -
v_gene: TRBV9
CDR3aa: ASSSGYEQY

j_gene: TRBJ1-5
d_gene: -
v_gene: TRBV28
CDR3aa: ASSRGSGLWNQPQH

j_gene: TRBJ2-3
d_gene: -
v_gene: TRBV27
CDR3aa: ASSSPKDTQY

j_gene: TRBJ2-2
d_gene: -
v_gene: TRBV7-8
CDR3aa: ASSPTGELF

j_gene: TRBJ2-1
d_gene: TRBD1
v_gene: TRBV24-1
CDR3aa: ATSDSDRSYNEQF

j_gene: TRBJ2-6
d_gene: -
v_gene: TRBV9
CDR3aa: ASSVVPFYSGANVLT